This TCR beta chain was retrieved from a study of blood T cell repertoires in COVID-19. Background on the study: The study drew acute and convalescent COVID-19 samples from the United States, Italy and Spain. PBMCs, B-cell-depleted T cells, or T cells provided the cDNA or gDNA that made up the material.

Original data processing: Counts of nucleated cells, estimated from reference gene primer amplification, were obtained. Using immunoSEQ multiplex PCR, the repertoire was profiled, and TCRdb retains in-frame clones only, with some absent. The V and J calls and clone size come from that table; D and trimming were worked out from the DNA. The table has some 240,000 clones, roughly 82% seen once. The table lists this clone with a few counts. The CDR3 loop spans 12 amino acids. CDR1 is GTSNPN and CDR2 is SVGIG in the germline V gene (reference sequence). The junction had 2 bases not matched to a gene; V was cut back by 2 bases and J by 5 bases.

The genes are TRBV30 and TRBJ2-7; the match to TRBD1 covers 8 bases. Sequencing was carried out using peripheral blood. The sequence was obtained from a woman between 40 and 50 years old who had recovered from COVID-19. The CDR3 sequence is CAWSLTGDEQYF. CDR3 in DNA: TGTGCCTGGAGTCTGACAGGGGACGAGCAGTACTTC.